This T cell receptor (beta chain) stems from a study of CD8 T cells in ankylosing spondylitis. Germline V gene lookup returns CDR1 SGHRS and CDR2 YFSETQ. The CDR3 sequence is 14 residues long. Trimming took off 5 bases at V and 2 bases at J, with 13 bases between the two ends. Regarding this clonotype: The antigen remains undetermined.

TCRdb redid the calling of the 5' RACE reads with MiXCR, one entry per CDR3 protein. Here the sample spans around 540,000 distinct CDR3 sequences, 10% to 15% being singletons. Points from the study as a whole: Within matched ankylosing spondylitis synovial fluid, disease-linked clones were reportedly significantly enriched. In peripheral blood, disease-linked CD8+ clones occurred at relatively low frequencies. Typical of ankylosing spondylitis blood, it appeared, was a TCR beta motif of eight highly homologous variants.

The sequence was collected from a male donor with ankylosing spondylitis. Sequencing was performed on blood, either unsorted or a sorted T cell fraction (not recorded which). This rearrangement joins TRBV5-1 to TRBJ2-5; TRBD2 might be the D (6 bases). CDR3 loop: CASRPVRGQETQYF. Here the CDR3 DNA reads TGCGCCAGCAGGCCCGTACGGGGGCAAGAGACCCAGTACTTC.